The rows below give T cell receptor beta chains drawn from one sample of a study of radiotherapy plus CTLA-4 blockade in lung cancer. Generated by immunoSEQ multiplex PCR, the TCRdb table keeps only in-frame clones and is missing some. The sample consists of fewer than 100,000 clones, about four fifths of them appearing once. The sequencing used peripheral blood, collected from a patient treated with radiotherapy plus ipilimumab. These receptors all stem from a human donor with non-small cell lung cancer who had stable disease on radiotherapy plus ipilimumab. CDR3s include the opening cysteine and the closing phenylalanine or tryptophan. The D gene is left open where the match is weak. Only part of the rows carry a size: once, few, many, or a class if the clone is expanded.

v_gene	abundance	d_gene	j_gene	CDR3aa	CDR3nt
TRBV7-6	-	-	TRBJ2-7	CASSPKVRGSYEQYF	TGTGCCAGCAGCCCCAAAGTGCGGGGCTCCTACGAGCAGTACTTC
TRBV6-5	-	TRBD1	TRBJ2-1	CASRVDRGQDNEQFF	TGTGCCAGCAGGGTAGACAGGGGGCAAGACAATGAGCAGTTCTTC
TRBV9	once	TRBD2	TRBJ2-1	CASSIGTSGSYFGNEQFF	TGTGCCAGCAGCATCGGGACTAGCGGGAGTTACTTCGGCAATGAGCAGTTCTTC
TRBV5-4	-	-	TRBJ2-7	CASSPSSRGTYYEQYF	TGTGCCAGCAGCCCCTCAAGTCGAGGGACTTACTACGAGCAGTACTTC
TRBV9	-	-	TRBJ2-1	CASSVSTSWRYNEQFF	TGTGCCAGCAGCGTCTCTACTAGCTGGAGGTACAATGAGCAGTTCTTC
TRBV5-1	-	-	TRBJ2-7	CASSLVPGLFGEQYF	TGCGCCAGCAGCTTGGTGCCGGGGCTCTTCGGCGAGCAGTACTTC
TRBV5-8	-	-	TRBJ2-3	CASSLGHSNTDTQYF	TGTGCCAGCAGCTTAGGTCACTCAAACACAGATACGCAGTATTTT
TRBV19	-	-	TRBJ2-6	CASSIRQSLDLPGPGANVLTF	TGTGCCAGTAGTATCCGACAGAGCCTGGACCTTCCGGGCCCTGGGGCCAACGTCCTGACTTTC
TRBV10-3	-	TRBD1	TRBJ1-2	CAISEQGYYGYTF	TGTGCCATCAGTGAACAGGGGTACTATGGCTACACCTTC
TRBV28	-	TRBD2	TRBJ2-2	CASSSLGSLAGGPVTGELFF	TGTGCCAGCAGTTCCCTCGGGTCCCTAGCGGGGGGGCCGGTCACCGGGGAGCTGTTTTTT
TRBV27	-	-	TRBJ1-1	CASSLSWYGGRMDTEAFF	TGTGCCAGCAGTTTATCATGGTATGGGGGGCGTATGGACACTGAAGCTTTCTTT
TRBV28	-	-	TRBJ1-5	CASTGGGGRIRYQPQHF	TGTGCCAGCACCGGGGGTGGGGGAAGGATACGGTACCAGCCCCAGCATTTT
TRBV27	-	-	TRBJ2-3	CASRPESTDTQYF	TGTGCCAGCAGACCTGAGAGCACAGATACGCAGTATTTT
TRBV6-5	few	TRBD2	TRBJ2-1	CASSKGRAVVDEQFF	TGTGCCAGCAGCAAAGGGAGGGCCGTCGTAGATGAGCAGTTCTTC
TRBV5-1	-	TRBD2	TRBJ2-1	CASSTTSGYVDEQFF	TGCGCCAGCAGCACGACTAGCGGCTATGTGGATGAGCAGTTCTTC
TRBV6-1	-	-	TRBJ2-7	CASSRVFENYEQYF	TGTGCCAGCAGCCGGGTCTTCGAAAACTACGAGCAGTACTTC
TRBV6-1	-	-	TRBJ1-2	CASSEEKGTNYGYTF	TGTGCCAGCAGTGAAGAAAAGGGAACGAACTATGGCTACACCTTC
TRBV18	-	-	TRBJ2-7	CASSPLRRPYNYEQYF	TGTGCCAGCTCACCACTGAGACGCCCTTATAACTACGAGCAGTACTTC
TRBV18	-	-	TRBJ2-7	CASSPRGSRYEQYF	TGTGCCAGCTCACCGAGGGGATCACGTTACGAGCAGTACTTC
TRBV5-1	-	-	TRBJ2-7	CASSLGDGSYEQYF	TGCGCCAGCAGCTTGGGGGACGGCTCCTACGAGCAGTACTTC
TRBV19	-	-	TRBJ1-5	CASSIDRGGPQHF	TGTGCCAGTAGTATAGACAGGGGAGGGCCCCAGCATTTT
TRBV6-1	few	-	TRBJ2-7	CASTGRRGEQYF	TGTGCCAGCACTGGAAGACGGGGAGAGCAGTACTTC
TRBV28	-	-	TRBJ2-2	CASGRWGPGELFF	TGTGCCAGCGGCCGTTGGGGCCCCGGGGAGCTGTTTTTT
TRBV7-3	few	TRBD1	TRBJ2-7	CASSFPGTGEEQYF	TGTGCCAGCAGCTTCCCCGGGACAGGGGAAGAGCAGTACTTC
TRBV7-9	-	-	TRBJ2-3	CASSLVAPLLIPDTQYF	TGTGCCAGCAGCTTAGTTGCCCCGCTTTTAATACCAGATACGCAGTATTTT
TRBV6-4	-	-	TRBJ2-2	CASSDGGGTGELFF	TGTGCCAGCAGTGACGGTGGAGGGACCGGGGAGCTGTTTTTT
TRBV7-2	-	TRBD2	TRBJ2-5	CASRPRTSGRARSETQYF	TGTGCCAGCAGACCAAGGACTAGCGGGAGGGCGAGGTCGGAGACCCAGTACTTC
TRBV5-1	once	-	TRBJ2-2	CASSLKASRVGTNTGELFF	TGCGCCAGCAGCCTGAAAGCTAGTCGGGTGGGGACAAACACCGGGGAGCTGTTTTTT
TRBV5-7	once	TRBD1	TRBJ1-2	CASSLGQGVSYGYTF	TGTGCCAGCAGCTTGGGACAGGGGGTGTCCTATGGCTACACCTTC
TRBV2	-	-	TRBJ2-7	CASGGPSYEQYF	TGTGCCAGCGGGGGGCCCTCCTACGAGCAGTACTTC
TRBV7-2	once	TRBD2	TRBJ2-3	CASSRTSGRDTQYF	TGTGCCAGCAGCAGGACTAGCGGCCGAGATACGCAGTATTTT
TRBV6-5	-	-	TRBJ1-4	CASSDRPNEKLFF	TGTGCCAGCAGCGACAGACCTAATGAAAAACTGTTTTTT
TRBV7-3	-	TRBD1	TRBJ2-1	CASSLETGLEQFF	TGTGCCAGCAGCCTTGAGACAGGGCTCGAGCAGTTCTTC
TRBV5-1	-	-	TRBJ2-5	CASSFSSRGYEETQYF	TGCGCCAGCAGCTTTAGTTCGAGGGGGTACGAAGAGACCCAGTACTTC
TRBV6-4	-	TRBD1	TRBJ2-1	CASSDGGQGRDEQFF	TGTGCCAGCAGTGACGGGGGACAGGGTAGGGATGAGCAGTTCTTC
TRBV21-1	few	-	TRBJ2-1	CASSKGEGDNEQFF	TGTGCCAGCAGCAAAGGCGAGGGAGACAATGAGCAGTTCTTC
TRBV11-3	-	-	TRBJ1-6	CASSLRSGINYNNSPLHF	TGTGCCAGCAGCTTAAGGTCAGGGATTAACTATAATAATTCACCCCTCCACTTT
TRBV19	-	-	TRBJ1-1	CASSIRRSDTEAFF	TGTGCCAGTAGTATACGGCGGTCGGACACTGAAGCTTTCTTT
TRBV9	-	TRBD2	TRBJ2-7	CASSPRAGEHYEQYF	TGTGCCAGCAGCCCAAGGGCGGGGGAGCACTACGAGCAGTACTTC
TRBV7-9	-	TRBD1	TRBJ2-5	CASSLGGTGRETQYF	TGTGCCAGCAGCTTAGGAGGGACAGGGAGGGAGACCCAGTACTTC
TRBV5-3	-	-	TRBJ2-7	CASSFEGRGEQYF	TGTGCCAGCAGCTTTGAGGGTAGAGGCGAGCAGTACTTC
TRBV11-2	-	-	TRBJ1-3	CASEQGSGNTIYF	TGTGCCAGCGAGCAGGGAAGTGGAAACACCATATATTTT
TRBV27	once	TRBD1	TRBJ1-3	CASSKGSQGTGNTIYF	TGTGCCAGCAGTAAAGGATCACAGGGGACCGGAAACACCATATATTTT
TRBV9	once	TRBD2	TRBJ2-1	CASSAFSGAGDEQFF	TGTGCCAGCAGCGCCTTTAGCGGGGCGGGGGATGAGCAGTTCTTC
TRBV28	few	-	TRBJ2-7	CASTLGVGEQYF	TGTGCCAGCACCCTCGGGGTGGGGGAGCAGTACTTC
TRBV28	-	TRBD2	TRBJ2-5	CASSSGRQETQYF	TGTGCCAGCAGTTCCGGGAGGCAAGAGACCCAGTACTTC
TRBV6-6	-	TRBD1	TRBJ2-7	CASSYSGQGANEQYF	TGTGCCAGCAGTTACTCGGGACAGGGGGCTAACGAGCAGTACTTC
TRBV28	-	TRBD2	TRBJ2-5	CASSPTGGGGYFSGETQYF	TGTGCCAGCAGTCCCACCGGCGGGGGAGGGTATTTTTCGGGAGAGACCCAGTACTTC
TRBV29-1	once	-	TRBJ1-1	CSVEGGVGTEAFF	TGCAGCGTTGAAGGTGGGGTGGGCACTGAAGCTTTCTTT